Listed below are T cell receptor beta chains from one sample, sequenced in a study of Ad26.COV2.S vaccination and SARS-CoV-2 variants. Some clones are missing from TCRdb's copy, which holds only in-frame ones; the method was immunoSEQ multiplex PCR. The sample contains approximately 300,000 clones, more than 70% of which appear only once. The starting material was peripheral blood, obtained in a trial of Ad26.COV2.S vaccine versus placebo. The receptors derive from a person between 18 and 59 years old who received the Ad26.COV2.S COVID-19 vaccine or a placebo. Each CDR3 is given with its conserved first and last residue. The D gene is left open where the match is weak. Some rows have no size entry. The others give once, few or many, or a class for an expanded clone.

TRBJ2-3,.,.,TRBV7-3,CASSQRGEVTQYF,TGTGCCAGCAGTCAAAGGGGGGAGGTTACGCAGTATTTT
TRBJ2-7,.,TRBD1,TRBV7-9,CASSPGDSSSYEQYF,TGTGCCAGCAGCCCCGGGGACAGCAGCTCCTACGAGCAGTACTTC
TRBJ2-3,.,.,TRBV28,CASSLSLLVDTQYF,TGTGCCAGCAGTTTATCCCTACTGGTAGATACGCAGTATTTT
TRBJ2-7,.,TRBD1,TRBV7-8,CASSPKTGQPYEQYF,TGTGCCAGCAGCCCGAAGACGGGACAGCCCTACGAGCAGTACTTC
TRBJ2-4,few,.,TRBV6-2/TRBV6-3,CASSYTENIQYF,TGTGCCAGCAGTTACACGGAAAACATTCAGTACTTC
TRBJ1-5,.,.,TRBV5-1,CASSPGQFNSNQPQHF,TGCGCCAGCAGCCCGGGGCAGTTCAATAGCAATCAGCCCCAGCATTTT
TRBJ2-7,once,.,TRBV5-1,CASSLGQLSYEQYF,TGCGCCAGCAGCTTGGGACAGCTATCCTACGAGCAGTACTTC
TRBJ1-2,.,.,TRBV12-3/TRBV12-4,CASSPGVNYGYTF,TGTGCCAGCAGTCCCGGGGTTAACTATGGCTACACCTTC
TRBJ1-1,.,.,TRBV19,CASNEWGKSTEAFF,TGTGCCAGTAACGAGTGGGGGAAAAGCACTGAAGCTTTCTTT
TRBJ1-6,once,.,TRBV4-2,CASSQEVTGSTPLHF,TGTGCCAGCAGCCAAGAGGTTACAGGGTCTACACCCCTCCACTTT
TRBJ2-7,.,TRBD1,TRBV6-5,CASSSTGGEQYF,TGTGCCAGCAGTTCGACAGGGGGCGAGCAGTACTTC
TRBJ2-5,.,TRBD2,TRBV2,CASGLRGYQETQYF,TGTGCCAGCGGCCTGCGGGGGTACCAAGAGACCCAGTACTTC
TRBJ1-4,many,TRBD1,TRBV6-5,CASSGRGINEKLFF,TGTGCCAGCAGCGGCAGGGGGATTAATGAAAAACTGTTTTTT
TRBJ1-5,.,.,TRBV12-3/TRBV12-4,CASSRSNQPQHF,TGTGCCAGCAGCAGAAGCAATCAGCCCCAGCATTTT
TRBJ2-7,.,.,TRBV6-2/TRBV6-3,CASSYSGLPAYEQYF,TGTGCCAGCAGTTACTCGGGACTTCCCGCCTACGAGCAGTACTTC
TRBJ2-6,.,.,TRBV19,CASTRAEGYSGANVLTF,TGTGCCAGTACGAGAGCAGAGGGGTACTCTGGGGCCAACGTCCTGACTTTC
TRBJ2-2,.,TRBD1,TRBV6-5,CASRPGGGTGELFF,TGTGCCAGCAGGCCAGGGGGCGGCACCGGGGAGCTGTTTTTT
TRBJ1-2,.,TRBD1,TRBV13,CASSSRQGKNYGYTF,TGTGCCAGCAGCTCGAGACAGGGGAAAAACTATGGCTACACCTTC
TRBJ1-2,.,.,TRBV7-2,CASSSEGGPTNYGYTF,TGTGCCAGCAGCTCTGAAGGGGGGCCGACTAACTATGGCTACACCTTC
TRBJ2-2,.,.,TRBV29-1,CSFKRNTGELFF,TGCAGCTTTAAAAGGAACACCGGGGAGCTGTTTTTT
TRBJ1-5,.,.,TRBV27,CASSPTRTGIRPQHF,TGTGCCAGCAGTCCAACGAGGACCGGCATCAGGCCCCAGCATTTT
TRBJ1-6,.,.,TRBV2,CASTPESSYNSPLHF,TGTGCCAGCACCCCAGAGAGCTCCTATAATTCACCCCTCCACTTT
TRBJ2-3,.,.,TRBV5-1,CASSVLGSTDTQYF,TGCGCCAGCAGCGTATTGGGCAGCACAGATACGCAGTATTTT
TRBJ2-2,.,.,TRBV5-1,CASSLGKPTGELFF,TGCGCCAGCAGCTTGGGTAAACCCACCGGGGAGCTGTTTTTT
TRBJ2-1,.,.,TRBV3-1/TRBV3-2,CASSQDLGPHNEQFF,TGTGCCAGCAGCCAAGATCTTGGGCCCCACAATGAGCAGTTCTTC
TRBJ1-2,.,.,TRBV7-9,CASSSDGNYGYTF,TGTGCCAGCAGCTCGGACGGTAACTATGGCTACACCTTC